The 26 T cell receptor beta chains in this list originate from one sample, sequenced in a study of blood T cell repertoires in COVID-19. TCRdb's table, derived via immunoSEQ multiplex PCR, lists solely in-frame clones and lacks some. The sample records about 180,000 clones, approximately 88% being singletons. Specimen: PBMCs or T cells enriched from blood (not recorded which). These receptors came from a young woman who had recovered from COVID-19.

V usage is TRBV6-2 or TRBV6-3 and J usage is TRBJ2-2; 7 positions agree with TRBD2. J gave up 10 bases and V 5 bases, and 13 bases lay outside the gene matches. Germline V gene data show CDR1 as MNHEY and CDR2 as SVGEGT. This CDR3 is built from 15 residues. CDR3 bases: TGTGCCAGCAGTACCCCGGGACTATACGTCGAGGAGCTGTTTTTT. Its translation is CASSTPGLYVEELFF.

CDR3 coding DNA: TGCAGCGTTGTAGGGGCCTCTAACTATGGCTACACCTTC. Translation gives CSVVGASNYGYTF. This sequence joins TRBV29-1 and TRBJ1-2; D may be TRBD1 (5 bases). Trimming cost V 4 bases and J 0 bases, with 9 bases left between them. Germline CDR1 reads SQVTM; CDR2 reads ANQGSEA. The CDR3 runs to 13 residues.

The rearrangement links TRBV5-1 to TRBJ2-3; D may be TRBD1 (6 bases). CDR1 and CDR2 (germline): SGHRS, YFSETQ. This CDR3 has 15 amino acids. Trimming cost V 2 bases and J 0 bases, with 10 bases left between them. The CDR3, as DNA: TGCGCCAGCAGCTTCAGGGGCACTAGCACAGATACGCAGTATTTT. Encoded protein: CASSFRGTSTDTQYF.

The gene calls are TRBV11-2 and TRBJ2-1, with 7 bases fitting TRBD2. CDR1 and CDR2 from the germline V gene are SGHAT and FQNNGV. J was trimmed by 2 bases and V by 2 bases; bases with no gene match: 3. This CDR3 contains 15 residues. The CDR3 protein is CASSLSRGAYNEQFF. As DNA, the CDR3 is TGTGCCAGCAGCTTATCTCGGGGGGCCTACAATGAGCAGTTCTTC. Complete variable domain (other parts from reference TRBV11-2 and TRBJ2-1): EAGVAQSPRYKIIEKRQSVAFWCNPISGHATLYWYQQILGQGPKLLIQFQNNGVVDDSQLPKDRFSAERLKGVDSTLKIQPAKLEDSAVYLCASSLSRGAYNEQFFGPGTRLTVL.

This clone was observed once. The J gene is TRBJ2-2, the V gene TRBV29-1; TRBD1 aligns across 7 bases. This CDR3 is built from 15 residues. V was pared by 3 bases and J by 2 bases, with 6 bases of the junction left unmatched. CDR1 SQVTM and CDR2 ANQGSEA come from the germline V gene. The CDR3 bases are TGCAGCGTTGAGGGGACAGTTCGTAACACCGGGGAGCTGTTTTTT. It yields the protein CSVEGTVRNTGELFF.

This rearrangement joins TRBV19 to TRBJ1-4, with 8 positions matching TRBD1. The CDR3 consists of 18 residues. Germline V gene sequence: CDR1 LNHDA, CDR2 SQIVND (reference sequence). V lost 5 bases, J lost 3 bases, and 14 bases stayed unmatched. CDR3: CASSSRQGALGPNEKLFF. The CDR3 DNA follows: TGTGCCAGTAGTTCCCGGCAGGGGGCCCTCGGACCTAATGAAAAACTGTTTTTT. Filled out from reference TRBV19 and TRBJ1-4, the complete variable domain reads DGGITQSPKYLFRKEGQNVTLSCEQNLNHDAMYWYRQDPGQGLRLIYYSQIVNDFQKGDIAEGYSVSREKKESFPLTVTSAQKNPTAFYLCASSSRQGALGPNEKLFFGSGTQLSVL.

This sequence joins TRBV19 and TRBJ1-2; TRBD1 agrees at 8 bases. The germline CDR1 and CDR2 sequences are LNHDA and SQIVND (reference sequence). V was clipped by 4 bases and J by 1 base; unmatched bases: 11. The CDR3 extends over 17 amino acids. Here the CDR3 DNA reads TGTGCCAGTAGTACCCAGGGGGCCCGAAAGAATAACTATGGCTACACCTTC. Protein sequence: CASSTQGARKNNYGYTF.

The chain employs TRBV4-2 and TRBJ1-5, with TRBD1 matching over 7 bases. This CDR3 contains 17 residues. In germline, CDR1 is LGHNA, CDR2 YNFKEQ. The ends lost 0 bases at V and 0 bases at J; junction bases unmatched: 5. As DNA, the CDR3 is TGTGCCAGCAGCCAAGAAGGGACAGCAATTAGCAATCAGCCCCAGCATTTT. This encodes CASSQEGTAISNQPQHF.

This chain links TRBV28 with TRBJ1-5; TRBD1 matches at 12 bases. The CDR3 extends over 18 amino acids. V shed 5 bases, J shed 5 bases, and the junction held 13 bases outside the gene matches. The germline gives CDR1 MDHEN, CDR2 SYDVKM. The CDR3 region has the DNA TGTGCCAGCAGTCCTCCGGGACAGGGGGCGTATGTAGATCAGCCCCAGCATTTT. This sequence encodes CASSPPGQGAYVDQPQHF.

The chain combines TRBV19 with TRBJ1-2; the match to TRBD1 covers 10 bases. V shed 3 bases and J 4 bases; nucleotides not matched to a gene: 8. The CDR3 runs to 16 residues. Per the germline V gene, CDR1 is LNHDA and CDR2 is SQIVND (reference sequence). The CDR3 DNA reads as TGTGCCAGTAGTATCGCCTCCGGGACAGGGGCCTATGGCTACACCTTC. Translating gives CASSIASGTGAYGYTF.

The V gene is TRBV7-9, the J gene TRBJ2-7, with TRBD1 identical over 8 bases. The CDR3 covers 14 residues. The germline V gene encodes CDR1 SEHNR and CDR2 FQNEAQ (reference sequence). Trimming took 5 bases from V and 6 from J; bases not matched to a gene: 9. CDR3 in DNA: TGTGCCAGCAGCGCCGGACAGGGCTCGCGCGAGCAGTACTTC. Translation: CASSAGQGSREQYF.

The chain recombines TRBV6-1 with TRBJ1-5; D ambiguous. The CDR3 runs 14 residues. The germline V gene has CDR1 MNHNS and CDR2 SASEGT. The ends were cut back, 3 bases at V and 0 bases at J, with 6 bases in the middle. CDR3 region: CASSDRFSNQPQHF. As DNA, the CDR3 is TGTGCCAGCAGTGACAGGTTTAGCAATCAGCCCCAGCATTTT.

The chain joins TRBV10-3 to TRBJ2-1; 15 nucleotides agree with TRBD2. This CDR3 has 16 amino acids. V dropped 1 base and J dropped 8; count of bases not matched to a gene: 3. Germline CDR1 reads ENHRY; CDR2 reads SYGVKD. In nucleotides, the CDR3 is TGTGCCATCAGTGAGTATGGACTAGCGGGAGGGGATGAGCAGTTCTTC. Translating it yields CAISEYGLAGGDEQFF.

The CDR3 nucleotides are TGTGCCAGCAGTCCCCGGGGGAGCGGCTACGAGCAGTACTTC. This encodes CASSPRGSGYEQYF. The chain couples TRBV6-5 to TRBJ2-7; D might be TRBD2 (6 bases). The ends were cut back, 5 bases at V and 3 bases at J, with 14 bases in the middle. The CDR3 consists of 14 residues. Germline-derived CDR1 and CDR2 are MNHEY and SVGAGI.

The V and J genes are TRBV6-1 and TRBJ2-3; D not certain. CDR3 size: 15 residues. V dropped 2 bases and J dropped 2 bases, with 11 bases sitting between them. Germline V gives CDR1 MNHNS, CDR2 SASEGT. In DNA form, the CDR3 reads TGTGCCAGCAGTGAATTGGGCTCCTCCACAGATACGCAGTATTTT. As protein: CASSELGSSTDTQYF.

This clone occurred a few times. The chain carries TRBV7-2 and TRBJ1-2; 7 positions match TRBD1. CDR1 is SGHTA and CDR2 is FQGNSA in the germline V gene. This CDR3 has 16 residues. V shed 4 bases, J shed 0 bases, and the junction held 8 bases outside the gene matches. CDR3 bases: TGTGCCAGCAGCTCGGGACAGTCGAAGGCTAACTATGGCTACACCTTC. It yields the protein CASSSGQSKANYGYTF.

V is TRBV4-1 and J is TRBJ2-1, with TRBD1 as a possible D gene (5 bases). Germline V lookup: CDR1 MGHRA, CDR2 YSYEKL. CDR3 length: 17 amino acids. V shed 0 bases and J shed 5 bases, with 17 bases lying between them. In DNA form, the CDR3 reads TGCGCCAGCAGCCAAGACCCCCTGCGACAGCGAAACAATGAGCAGTTCTTC. Its translation: CASSQDPLRQRNNEQFF.

CDR3 in DNA: TGTGCCAGCAGGAAACTAGCGGGAGCCTACAATGAGCAGTTCTTC. This codes for CASRKLAGAYNEQFF. The V and J genes are TRBV6-5 and TRBJ2-1; 11 bases line up with TRBD2. V trimming: 6 bases; J trimming: 2 bases; junction bases outside the gene matches: 3. Germline V gene sequence: CDR1 MNHEY, CDR2 SVGAGI. This CDR3 has 15 amino acids.

The rearrangement joins TRBV4-3 to TRBJ2-7, with TRBD2 identical over 8 bases. CDR3 length: 15 residues. V trimming: 0 bases; J trimming: 7 bases; junction bases outside the gene matches: 8. The V gene's germline CDR1 is LGHNA and CDR2 YSLEER. CDR3 DNA sequence: TGCGCCAGCAGCCAAGAGGCGGGGGGAAAGGGGGAGCAGTACTTC. The encoded protein is CASSQEAGGKGEQYF.

This clone occurred a few times. The gene calls are TRBV4-3 and TRBJ1-3; 8 bases align to TRBD1. The trim removed 0 bases at V and 2 bases at J, leaving 9 bases unmatched. This CDR3 region has 18 residues. Germline assignment: CDR1 LGHNA and CDR2 YSLEER. Here the CDR3 reads CASSQDPPRQGTGNTIYF. CDR3 nucleotides: TGCGCCAGCAGCCAAGATCCCCCCCGACAGGGGACTGGAAACACCATATATTTT.

V and J are TRBV7-9 and TRBJ2-5; D perhaps matches TRBD2 (7 bases). Germline loops: CDR1 SEHNR, CDR2 FQNEAQ (reference sequence). V was shortened by 5 bases and J by 5 bases, with 21 bases between the two germline ends. This CDR3 contains 16 residues. CDR3 loop: CASSPGSGEGGETQYF. CDR3 in DNA: TGTGCCAGCAGCCCAGGTTCAGGGGAGGGTGGTGAGACCCAGTACTTC.

This chain uses TRBV3-1 (or the pseudogene TRBV3-2) with TRBJ1-5; D uncertain. V was trimmed by 0 bases and J by 4 bases, leaving 4 bases between them. The CDR3 sequence is 13 residues long. Germline V CDR1 and CDR2: LGHDT, YNNKEL (reference sequence). CDR3 region: CASSQDRNQPQHF. The DNA for the CDR3 is TGTGCCAGCAGCCAAGACAGAAATCAGCCCCAGCATTTT.

The chain couples TRBV2 to TRBJ1-2; 8 bases fit TRBD1. This CDR3 is built from 13 residues. J was trimmed by 8 bases and V by 7 bases; bases with no gene match: 9. CDR1 and CDR2 from the germline V gene are SNHLY and FYNNEI. The CDR3, as DNA: TGTGCCAGCATGGCAGGGGGCGCGGAAGGCTACACCTTC. Residues: CASMAGGAEGYTF.

V and J are TRBV2 and TRBJ2-1, with 8 positions matching TRBD2. The junction had 7 bases not matched to a gene; V was cut back by 3 bases and J by 3 bases. Germline V gene lookup returns CDR1 SNHLY and CDR2 FYNNEI. There are 16 residues in the CDR3. CDR3 DNA: TGTGCCAGCAGTGAGCTCCTAGCGGGTCTCTACAATGAGCAGTTCTTC. This codes for CASSELLAGLYNEQFF.

The rearrangement joins TRBV11-2 to TRBJ1-2; possibly TRBD1 for D (6 bases). V lost 3 bases and J 3 bases, leaving 14 bases between the germline ends. The CDR3 is 15 amino acids. In germline, CDR1 is SGHAT, CDR2 FQNNGV. The CDR3 bases are TGTGCCAGCAGCTTCCGCCCAGGGGATGACTATGGCTACACCTTC. This translates into CASSFRPGDDYGYTF.

The chain has TRBV19 and TRBJ2-3; TRBD2 matches at 9 bases. V gave up 4 bases and J gave up 9 bases; unmatched junction bases: 14. The CDR3 extends over 16 amino acids. Germline CDR1 LNHDA, CDR2 SQIVND (reference sequence). CDR3 sequence (DNA): TGTGCCAGTAGTACCTTAGCGGGAGATCGTGCCTCGACGCAGTATTTT. Translation gives CASSTLAGDRASTQYF.